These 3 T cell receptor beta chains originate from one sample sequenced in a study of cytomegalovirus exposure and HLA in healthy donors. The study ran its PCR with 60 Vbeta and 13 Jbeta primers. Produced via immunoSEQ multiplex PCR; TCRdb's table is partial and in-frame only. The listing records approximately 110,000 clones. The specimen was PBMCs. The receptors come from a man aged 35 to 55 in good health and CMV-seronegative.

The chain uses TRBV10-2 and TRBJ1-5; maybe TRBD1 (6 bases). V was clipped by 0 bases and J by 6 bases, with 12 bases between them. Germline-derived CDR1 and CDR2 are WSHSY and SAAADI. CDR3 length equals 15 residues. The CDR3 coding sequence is TGCGCCAGCAGTGAGTCGGGTGGGGGCGCTCAGCCCCAGCATTTT. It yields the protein CASSESGGGAQPQHF.

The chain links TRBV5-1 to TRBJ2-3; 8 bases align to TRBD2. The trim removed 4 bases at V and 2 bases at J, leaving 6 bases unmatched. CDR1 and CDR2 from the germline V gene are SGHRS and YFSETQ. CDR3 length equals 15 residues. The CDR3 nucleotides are TGCGCCAGCAGCCCCCCCGGGGGGGCCACAGATACGCAGTATTTT. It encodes CASSPPGGATDTQYF.

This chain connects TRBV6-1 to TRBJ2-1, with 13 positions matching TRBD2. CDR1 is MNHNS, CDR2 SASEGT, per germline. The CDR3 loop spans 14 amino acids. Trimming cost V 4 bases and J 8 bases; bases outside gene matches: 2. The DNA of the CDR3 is TGTGCCAGCAGTGGACTAGCGGGAGGTTATGAGCAGTTCTTC. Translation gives CASSGLAGGYEQFF.